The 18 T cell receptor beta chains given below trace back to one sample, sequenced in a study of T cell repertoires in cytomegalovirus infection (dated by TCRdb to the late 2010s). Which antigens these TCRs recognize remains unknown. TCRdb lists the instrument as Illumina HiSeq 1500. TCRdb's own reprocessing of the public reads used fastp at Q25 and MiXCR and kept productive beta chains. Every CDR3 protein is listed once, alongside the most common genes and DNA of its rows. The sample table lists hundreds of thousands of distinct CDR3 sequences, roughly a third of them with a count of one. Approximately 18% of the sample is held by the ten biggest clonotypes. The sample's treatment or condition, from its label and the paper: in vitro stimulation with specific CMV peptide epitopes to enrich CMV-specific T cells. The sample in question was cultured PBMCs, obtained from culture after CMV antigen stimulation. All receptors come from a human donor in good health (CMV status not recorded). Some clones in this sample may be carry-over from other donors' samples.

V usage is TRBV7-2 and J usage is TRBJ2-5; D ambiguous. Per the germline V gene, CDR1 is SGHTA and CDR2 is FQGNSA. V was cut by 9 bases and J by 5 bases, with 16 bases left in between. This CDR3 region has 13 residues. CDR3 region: CASAINSPETQYF. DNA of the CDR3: TGTGCCAGTGCCATAAACTCCCCGGAGACCCAGTACTTC.

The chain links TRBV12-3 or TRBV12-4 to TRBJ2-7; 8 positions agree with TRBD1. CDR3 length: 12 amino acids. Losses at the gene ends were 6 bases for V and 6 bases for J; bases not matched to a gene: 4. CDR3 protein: CASRDRGPEQYF. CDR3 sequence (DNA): TGTGCCAGCAGAGACAGGGGTCCCGAGCAGTACTTC.

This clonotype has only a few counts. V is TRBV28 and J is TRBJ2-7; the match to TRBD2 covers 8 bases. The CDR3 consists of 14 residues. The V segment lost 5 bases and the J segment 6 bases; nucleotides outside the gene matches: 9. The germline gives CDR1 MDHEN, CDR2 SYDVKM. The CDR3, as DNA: TGTGCCAGCAGTCCAACTGGACTAGCCTCCGAGCAGTACTTC. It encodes CASSPTGLASEQYF.

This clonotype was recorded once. The CDR3 loop reads CASSARPGRTNYGYTF. The CDR3 coding sequence is TGTGCCAGCAGCGCCAGACCGGGACGGACGAACTATGGCTACACCTTC. V is TRBV7-8 and J is TRBJ1-2, with D tentatively TRBD1 (5 bases). This CDR3 spans 16 amino acids. Germline CDR1 and CDR2: SGHVS and FQNEAQ. V lost 5 bases and J lost 2, with 18 bases in between.

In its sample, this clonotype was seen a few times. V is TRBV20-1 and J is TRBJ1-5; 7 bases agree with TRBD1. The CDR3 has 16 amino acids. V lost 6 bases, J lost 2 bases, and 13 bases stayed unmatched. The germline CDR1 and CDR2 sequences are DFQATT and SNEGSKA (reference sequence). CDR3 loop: CSATSPGGVGNQPQHF. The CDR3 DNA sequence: TGCAGTGCCACCAGCCCAGGGGGTGTGGGCAATCAGCCCCAGCATTTT.

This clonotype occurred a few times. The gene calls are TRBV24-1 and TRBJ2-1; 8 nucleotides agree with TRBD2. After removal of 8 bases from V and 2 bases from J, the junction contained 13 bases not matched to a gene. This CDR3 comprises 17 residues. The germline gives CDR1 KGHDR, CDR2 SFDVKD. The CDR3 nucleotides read TGTGCCACCAAAGTGAAACCAAGCGGGAGAACCTACAATGAGCAGTTCTTC. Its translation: CATKVKPSGRTYNEQFF.

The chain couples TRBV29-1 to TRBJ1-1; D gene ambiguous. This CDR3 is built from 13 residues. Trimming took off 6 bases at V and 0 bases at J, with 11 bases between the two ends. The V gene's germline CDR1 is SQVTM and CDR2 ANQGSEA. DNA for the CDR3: TGCAGCGTCGATACAGTGATGAACACTGAAGCTTTCTTT. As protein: CSVDTVMNTEAFF.

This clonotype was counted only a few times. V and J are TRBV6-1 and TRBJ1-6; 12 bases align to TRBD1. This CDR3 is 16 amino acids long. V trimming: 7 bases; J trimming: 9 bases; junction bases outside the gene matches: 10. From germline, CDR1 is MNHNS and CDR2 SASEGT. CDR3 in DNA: TGTGCCAGCAAGTATGCGACGGGACAGGGGGCTTCACCCCTCCACTTT. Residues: CASKYATGQGASPLHF.

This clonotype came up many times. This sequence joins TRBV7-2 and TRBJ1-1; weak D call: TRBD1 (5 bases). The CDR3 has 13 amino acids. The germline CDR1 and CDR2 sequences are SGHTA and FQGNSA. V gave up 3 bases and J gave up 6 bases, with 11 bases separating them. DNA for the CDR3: TGTGCCAGCAGCTTCCAGGGCCTGTCTGAAGCTTTCTTT. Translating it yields CASSFQGLSEAFF.

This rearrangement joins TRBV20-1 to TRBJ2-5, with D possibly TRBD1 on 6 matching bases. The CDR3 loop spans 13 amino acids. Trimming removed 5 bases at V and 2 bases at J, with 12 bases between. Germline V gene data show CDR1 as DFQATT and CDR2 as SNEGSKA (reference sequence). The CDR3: CSAHYRVQETQYF. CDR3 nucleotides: TGCAGTGCTCACTACAGGGTTCAAGAGACCCAGTACTTC.

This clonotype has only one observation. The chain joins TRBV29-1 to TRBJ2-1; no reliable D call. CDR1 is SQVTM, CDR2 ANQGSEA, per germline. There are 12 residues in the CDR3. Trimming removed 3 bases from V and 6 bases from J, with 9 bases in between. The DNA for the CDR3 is TGCAGCGTTGACAGTTCGGGCAATGAGCAGTTCTTC. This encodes CSVDSSGNEQFF.

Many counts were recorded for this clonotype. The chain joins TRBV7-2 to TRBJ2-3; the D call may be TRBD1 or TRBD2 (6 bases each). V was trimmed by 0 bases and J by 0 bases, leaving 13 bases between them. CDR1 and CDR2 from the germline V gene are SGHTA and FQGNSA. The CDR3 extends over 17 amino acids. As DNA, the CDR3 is TGTGCCAGCAGCTTAGCGGGGGGCAATCCTAGCACAGATACGCAGTATTTT. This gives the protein CASSLAGGNPSTDTQYF.

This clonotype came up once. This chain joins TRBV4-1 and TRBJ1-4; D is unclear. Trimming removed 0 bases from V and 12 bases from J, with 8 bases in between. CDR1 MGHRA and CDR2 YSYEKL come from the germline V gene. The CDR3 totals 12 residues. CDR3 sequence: CASSQDREELFF. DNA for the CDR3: TGCGCCAGCAGCCAAGATCGAGAGGAACTGTTTTTT.

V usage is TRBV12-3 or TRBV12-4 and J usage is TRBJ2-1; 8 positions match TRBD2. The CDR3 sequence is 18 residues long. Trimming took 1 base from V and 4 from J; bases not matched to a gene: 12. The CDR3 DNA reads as TGTGCCAGCAGTTTAGGGGCCGGACTGGGCGGGGGGTACAATGAGCAGTTCTTC. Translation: CASSLGAGLGGGYNEQFF.

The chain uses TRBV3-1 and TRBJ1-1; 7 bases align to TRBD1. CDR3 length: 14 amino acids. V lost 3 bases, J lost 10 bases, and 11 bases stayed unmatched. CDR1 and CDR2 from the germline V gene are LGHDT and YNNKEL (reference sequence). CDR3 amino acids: CASSQTGRGTRAFF. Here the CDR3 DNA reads TGTGCCAGCAGCCAGACAGGGAGGGGAACGAGAGCTTTCTTT.

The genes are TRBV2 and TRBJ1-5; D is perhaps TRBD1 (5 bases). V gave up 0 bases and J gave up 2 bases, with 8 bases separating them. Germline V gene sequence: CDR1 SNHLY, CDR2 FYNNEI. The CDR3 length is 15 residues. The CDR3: CASSEARGRNQPQHF. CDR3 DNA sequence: TGTGCCAGCAGTGAAGCCCGGGGACGCAATCAGCCCCAGCATTTT.

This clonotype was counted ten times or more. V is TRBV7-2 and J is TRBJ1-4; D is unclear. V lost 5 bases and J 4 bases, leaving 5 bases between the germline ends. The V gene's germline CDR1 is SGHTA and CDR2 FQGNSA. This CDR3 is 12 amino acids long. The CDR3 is CASSTRNEKLFF. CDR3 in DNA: TGTGCCAGCAGCACCCGTAATGAAAAACTGTTTTTT.

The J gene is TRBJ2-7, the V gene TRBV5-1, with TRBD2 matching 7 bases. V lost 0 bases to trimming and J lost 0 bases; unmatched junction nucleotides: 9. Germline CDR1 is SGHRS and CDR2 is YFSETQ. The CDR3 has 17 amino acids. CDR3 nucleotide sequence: TGCGCCAGCAGCTTGGTTGTGGGAGGGACGAGCTCCTACGAGCAGTACTTC. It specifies CASSLVVGGTSSYEQYF.